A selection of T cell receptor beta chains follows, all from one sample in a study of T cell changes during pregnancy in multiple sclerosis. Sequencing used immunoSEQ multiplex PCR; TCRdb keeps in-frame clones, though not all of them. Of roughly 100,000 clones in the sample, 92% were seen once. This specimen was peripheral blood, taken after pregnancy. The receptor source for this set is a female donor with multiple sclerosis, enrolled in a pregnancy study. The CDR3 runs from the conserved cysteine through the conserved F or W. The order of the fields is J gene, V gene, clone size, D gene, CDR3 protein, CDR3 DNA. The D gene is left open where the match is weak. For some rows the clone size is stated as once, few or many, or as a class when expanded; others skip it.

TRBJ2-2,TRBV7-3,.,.,CASSLLPGVIGELFF,TGTGCCAGCAGCTTACTTCCAGGGGTTATTGGGGAGCTGTTTTTT
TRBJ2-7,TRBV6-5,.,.,CASSLGASSYEQYF,TGTGCCAGCAGCCTAGGCGCCTCCTCCTACGAGCAGTACTTC
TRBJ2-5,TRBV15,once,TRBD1,CATSRTGGGETQYF,TGTGCCACCAGCAGAACAGGGGGCGGGGAGACCCAGTACTTC
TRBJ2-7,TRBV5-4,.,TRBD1,CASSLGGTGTYEQYF,TGTGCCAGCAGCTTGGGTGGGACAGGAACCTACGAGCAGTACTTC
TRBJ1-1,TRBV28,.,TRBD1,CASSTTGGAVNTEAFF,TGTGCCAGCAGCACCACAGGGGGCGCGGTGAACACTGAAGCTTTCTTT
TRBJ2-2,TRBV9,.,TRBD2,CASSPGLGLAGEAGELFF,TGTGCCAGCAGCCCAGGACTGGGACTAGCGGGAGAGGCCGGGGAGCTGTTTTTT
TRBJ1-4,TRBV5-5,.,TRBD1,CASSLGQPNEKLFF,TGTGCCAGCAGTTTGGGACAGCCTAATGAAAAACTGTTTTTT
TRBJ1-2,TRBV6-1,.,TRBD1,CASIDRGKFYGYTF,TGTGCCAGCATCGACAGGGGGAAATTCTATGGCTACACCTTC
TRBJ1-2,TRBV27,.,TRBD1,CASSSDRVTYGYTF,TGTGCCAGCAGTTCCGACAGGGTTACCTATGGCTACACCTTC
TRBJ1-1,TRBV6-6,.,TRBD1,CASSHRDRGVTEAFF,TGTGCCAGCAGTCACCGGGACAGAGGGGTGACTGAAGCTTTCTTT
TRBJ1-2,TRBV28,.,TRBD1,CASSPSGQGTRSGGYTF,TGTGCCAGCAGTCCCTCGGGACAGGGGACACGCTCCGGGGGCTACACCTTC
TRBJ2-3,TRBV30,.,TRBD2,CAWSGGLAPDTQYF,TGTGCCTGGAGTGGAGGACTAGCGCCCGATACGCAGTATTTT
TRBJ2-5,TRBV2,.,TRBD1,CASSAQGMGETQYF,TGTGCCAGCAGCGCACAGGGGATGGGGGAGACCCAGTACTTC
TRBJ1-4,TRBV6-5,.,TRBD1,CASSPGGANNEKLFF,TGTGCCAGCAGTCCAGGGGGCGCAAATAATGAAAAACTGTTTTTT
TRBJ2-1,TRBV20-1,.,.,CSAPLYNEQFF,TGCAGTGCCCCTTTATACAATGAGCAGTTCTTC
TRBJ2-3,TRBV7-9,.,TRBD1,CASSFSIQGTDTQYF,TGTGCCAGCAGTTTTTCGATACAGGGGACAGATACGCAGTATTTT
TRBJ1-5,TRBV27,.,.,CASSRDAGALSNQPQHF,TGTGCCAGCAGTCGAGACGCAGGGGCTTTGAGCAATCAGCCCCAGCATTTT
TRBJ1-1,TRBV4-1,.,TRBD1,CASSQDPDRTFTEAFF,TGCGCCAGCAGCCAAGATCCGGACAGGACGTTCACTGAAGCTTTCTTT
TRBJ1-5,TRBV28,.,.,CASSGTGPEKTQHF,TGTGCCAGCAGTGGAACAGGGCCTGAGAAGACCCAGCATTTT
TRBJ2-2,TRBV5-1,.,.,CASSLEVAGALGGELFF,TGCGCCAGCAGCTTGGAGGTGGCGGGGGCCCTCGGCGGGGAGCTGTTTTTT
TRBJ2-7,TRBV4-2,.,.,CASSQGGAAHEQYF,TGTGCCAGCAGCCAAGGTGGGGCGGCCCACGAGCAGTACTTC
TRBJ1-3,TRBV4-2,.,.,CASSRQPIQASSGNTIYF,TGTGCCAGCAGCCGACAGCCTATCCAGGCCAGCTCTGGAAACACCATATATTTT
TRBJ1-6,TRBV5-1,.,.,CASSLARVNYSPLHF,TGCGCCAGCAGCTTGGCCAGGGTAAATTACTCACCCCTCCACTTT
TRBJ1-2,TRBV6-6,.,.,CASSPLRANYGYTF,TGTGCCAGCAGTCCTCTCAGGGCGAACTATGGCTACACCTTC
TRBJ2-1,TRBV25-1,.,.,CASSARYSYNEQFF,TGTGCCAGCAGTGCGCGATACTCCTACAATGAGCAGTTCTTC
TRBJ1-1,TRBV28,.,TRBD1,CASSSSGTGNTEAFF,TGTGCCAGCAGTTCCTCCGGGACAGGGAACACTGAAGCTTTCTTT
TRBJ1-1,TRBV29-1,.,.,CSVEVADVNTEAFF,TGCAGCGTTGAAGTAGCAGACGTAAACACTGAAGCTTTCTTT
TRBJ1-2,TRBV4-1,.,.,CASSQDVSGAGGYTF,TGCGCCAGCAGCCAAGATGTGTCAGGGGCAGGGGGCTACACCTTC
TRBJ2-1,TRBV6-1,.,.,CASSEVGTWIPNEQFF,TGTGCCAGCAGTGAAGTCGGGACATGGATACCCAATGAGCAGTTCTTC